Below are 20 T cell receptor beta chains sequenced from a single sample in a study of early T cells in non-severe SARS-CoV-2 infection. TCRdb reanalysed the 5' RACE reads using MiXCR and keeps one entry per CDR3 protein. Of roughly 75,000 distinct CDR3 sequences in the sample, over 9% are singletons; the top ten hold 4.5% to 5%. The sequencing input was whole blood. These receptors originate from an adult who was a healthcare worker with PCR-confirmed SARS-CoV-2 infection or an uninfected control (not recorded which).

This clonotype showed up many times. At one end the junction does not follow the germline gene, possibly because of a read error. The chain has TRBV12-3 or TRBV12-4 and TRBJ2-2; TRBD1 or TRBD2 may be the D gene (6 bases each). The CDR3 spans 10 residues. The chain's CDR3 is CASGGGQLFF. CDR3 sequence (DNA): TGTGCCTCCGGGGGCGGGCAGCTGTTTTTT.

The rearrangement uses TRBV28 and TRBJ2-4; TRBD2 matches 8 bases. The CDR3 has 16 residues. The V and J ends lost 5 bases and 2 bases, in that order; junction bases with no gene match: 8. Germline V gives CDR1 MDHEN, CDR2 SYDVKM. CDR3 region: CASSQLAGSSKNIQYF. The CDR3 DNA reads TGTGCCAGCAGTCAATTAGCGGGGTCCTCCAAAAACATTCAGTACTTC.

CDR3 coding DNA: TGTGCCAGCTCCGGGCGGGACAAAAATCAGCCCCAGCATTTT. Amino acids: CASSGRDKNQPQHF. The rearrangement links TRBV18 to TRBJ1-5, with a possible D match to TRBD1 (6 bases). The CDR3 has 14 residues. Trimming cost V 6 bases and J 4 bases, with 13 bases left between them. The germline V gene has CDR1 KGHSH and CDR2 LQKENI.

The chain carries TRBV6-2 or TRBV6-3 and TRBJ2-7; maybe TRBD2 (5 bases). Germline values: CDR1 MNHEY, CDR2 SVGEGT. The germline V and J ends were trimmed by 5 bases and 2 bases, with 7 bases remaining between them. The CDR3 covers 12 residues. Written as DNA, the CDR3 is TGTGCCAGCAGTCGGGGAACCTACGAGCAGTACTTC. Translated: CASSRGTYEQYF.

This clonotype was seen repeatedly, ten times or more. The chain recombines TRBV7-9 with TRBJ2-2; D gene unclear. CDR1 is SEHNR and CDR2 is FQNEAQ in the germline V gene (reference sequence). The CDR3 consists of 14 residues. Trimming removed 5 bases from V and 10 bases from J, with 17 bases in between. CDR3 region: CASSISLSVAELFF. In DNA, the CDR3 is TGTGCCAGCAGCATATCCCTGTCGGTGGCGGAGCTGTTTTTT.

The sample holds a few counts of this clonotype. The rearrangement joins TRBV7-9 to TRBJ2-4; 9 bases fit TRBD1. V lost 5 bases, J lost 6 bases, and 23 bases stayed unmatched. The CDR3 has 20 residues. The germline gives CDR1 SEHNR, CDR2 FQNEAQ (reference sequence). The CDR3 protein is CASSPFGTGFDVVEGNIQYF. The CDR3 coding sequence is TGTGCCAGCAGCCCATTCGGGACAGGGTTCGATGTTGTTGAGGGAAACATTCAGTACTTC.

The chain couples TRBV6-1 to TRBJ2-1; 10 nucleotides agree with TRBD2. CDR1 is MNHNS and CDR2 is SASEGT in the germline V gene. This CDR3 is 15 amino acids long. The V gene end was trimmed by 6 bases and the J gene end by 8 bases; junction bases not matched to a gene: 10. In DNA, the CDR3 is TGTGCCAGCAGCTGGAACCTAGCGGGAGTGTATGAGCAGTTCTTC. It codes for CASSWNLAGVYEQFF.

The table lists this clonotype with a few counts. The J gene is TRBJ2-7, the V gene TRBV20-1; TRBD2 aligns across 15 bases. Germline lookup yields CDR1 DFQATT and CDR2 SNEGSKA (reference sequence). With 0 bases clipped from V and 5 bases from J, the junction kept 8 bases outside the gene matches. The CDR3 has 17 residues. CDR3 DNA: TGCAGTGCTAGAGATATCGGGACTAGCGGGAGGATCAACGAGCAGTACTTC. This codes for CSARDIGTSGRINEQYF.

This clonotype showed up many times. This rearrangement joins TRBV5-5 to TRBJ2-3; 7 nucleotides match TRBD1. This CDR3 has 18 amino acids. Germline CDR1 and CDR2: SGHKS and YYEKEE (reference sequence). The J segment lost 1 base and the V segment lost 4 bases, leaving 15 bases of the junction unmatched. The CDR3 loop is CASSQTPWTGGGTDTQYF. The CDR3 DNA sequence: TGTGCCAGCAGCCAAACCCCCTGGACAGGTGGCGGCACAGATACGCAGTATTTT.

This clonotype was seen many times. This rearrangement joins TRBV20-1 to TRBJ2-4, with TRBD2 matching 15 bases. The CDR3 runs 18 residues. Germline V gives CDR1 DFQATT, CDR2 SNEGSKA (reference sequence). Trimming cost V 6 bases and J 5 bases; bases outside gene matches: 14. Written as DNA, the CDR3 is TGCAGTGCCGAAAGGGGACTAGCGGGAGGACCGGTCGAAAACATTCAGTACTTC. Encoded protein: CSAERGLAGGPVENIQYF.

This clonotype was seen only a few times. J is TRBJ2-7 and V is TRBV27, with D perhaps given as TRBD1 or TRBD2 (5 bases each). CDR3 length: 13 residues. Trimming stripped 6 bases from V and 2 bases from J, with 11 bases between. Germline lookup yields CDR1 MNHEY and CDR2 SMNVEV (reference sequence). The CDR3 coding sequence is TGTGCCAGCAGCCCCCGAGGGGCCTACGAGCAGTACTTC. Translating gives CASSPRGAYEQYF.

The chain joins TRBV7-9 to TRBJ2-3; D gene unclear. V lost 6 bases, J lost 7 bases, and 8 bases lay in between. Germline-derived CDR1 and CDR2 are SEHNR and FQNEAQ (reference sequence). The CDR3 is 11 residues long. The CDR3 protein is CASSRSHTQYF. DNA of the CDR3: TGTGCCAGCAGTCGGAGCCATACGCAGTATTTT.

This clonotype showed up many times. This chain joins TRBV4-1 and TRBJ2-1; 14 nucleotides agree with TRBD2. CDR1 and CDR2 (germline): MGHRA, YSYEKL. J was trimmed by 10 bases and V by 1 base; bases with no gene match: 12. The CDR3 totals 18 residues. CDR3 bases: TGCGCCAGCAGCCAAGGCGACGGGACTAGCGGGGGACGCCTGGAGCAGTTCTTC. It yields the protein CASSQGDGTSGGRLEQFF.

This clonotype was counted a few times. The chain joins TRBV12-3 or TRBV12-4 to TRBJ2-3; D call uncertain. CDR3 length equals 12 residues. Between the trimmed V and J ends, which lost 3 bases and 4 bases, there was a span of 5 bases. The DNA of the CDR3 is TGTGCCAGCAGTTTGTACCCAGATACGCAGTATTTT. Translating it yields CASSLYPDTQYF.

This clonotype was seen more than once but under ten times. J is TRBJ1-4 and V is TRBV5-5; D not certain. V was pared by 2 bases and J by 5 bases, with 7 bases between. CDR1 is SGHKS and CDR2 is YYEKEE in the germline V gene (reference sequence). CDR3 length: 13 residues. CDR3 DNA: TGTGCCAGCAGCTTCCGGACGAATGAAAAACTGTTTTTT. Encoded protein: CASSFRTNEKLFF.

This clonotype showed up many times. The J gene is TRBJ1-4, the V gene TRBV27, with D hard to call. CDR3 length: 14 residues. V lost 0 bases to trimming and J lost 8 bases, with 10 bases between them. Germline V gene lookup returns CDR1 MNHEY and CDR2 SMNVEV (reference sequence). The CDR3 DNA reads TGTGCCAGCAGTTTATCGATAACCGGGGAAAAACTGTTTTTT. Its translation: CASSLSITGEKLFF.

This sequence joins TRBV28 and TRBJ1-2; D is unresolved. Looked up from germline, CDR1 is MDHEN and CDR2 is SYDVKM. The V gene lost 6 bases and the J gene lost 2 bases, with 10 bases spanning the gap. The CDR3 has 13 amino acids. Written as DNA, the CDR3 is TGTGCCAGCAGCGATCGCAGAAACTATGGCTACACCTTC. As protein: CASSDRRNYGYTF.

This clonotype was counted between two and nine times. The genes are TRBV12-3 or TRBV12-4 and TRBJ2-1; 7 bases fit TRBD2. This CDR3 region has 14 residues. With 2 bases clipped from V and 6 bases from J, the junction kept 4 bases outside the gene matches. The CDR3 spells CASSLSGNFNEQFF. CDR3 nucleotides: TGTGCCAGCAGTTTAAGCGGGAATTTCAATGAGCAGTTCTTC.

In this sample, this clonotype turned up once. CDR3 sequence reads: CASSASGAEYEQYF. The CDR3 DNA sequence: TGTGCCAGCAGTGCCTCTGGAGCGGAGTACGAGCAGTACTTC. The J gene is TRBJ2-7, the V gene TRBV28; maybe TRBD2 (5 bases). The CDR3 is made up of 14 amino acids. From germline, CDR1 is MDHEN and CDR2 SYDVKM. Trimming pared 5 bases from V and 4 bases from J, leaving 15 bases between.

The J gene is TRBJ2-7, the V gene TRBV4-2; D is ambiguous. The V gene's germline CDR1 is LGHNA and CDR2 YNFKEQ. The V end lost 3 bases, the J end lost 1 base, and 13 bases lay between the germline ends. The CDR3 length is 15 residues. CDR3 sequence reads: CASSQGIGGSYEQYF. The CDR3 region has the DNA TGTGCCAGCAGCCAGGGGATTGGCGGATCCTACGAGCAGTACTTC.